The next 15 T cell receptor beta chains were all read from a single sample in a study of a mutant IDH1 vaccine in newly diagnosed glioma. Their specific antigens are unknown. Specified time point: week 23, last vaccination. In every dose of vaccine, 300 ug of mutant IDH1 20-mer peptide was given alongside topical imiquimod. TCRdb's table, derived via immunoSEQ multiplex PCR, lists solely in-frame clones and lacks some. The sample records 25,000 to 35,000 clones, roughly 80% being singletons. Sequenced here: PBMCs, sampled from a glioma patient whose treatment included an IDH1 peptide vaccine. Every receptor here comes from a woman under 30 with glioma.

This chain links TRBV6-1 with TRBJ2-1; no clear D. The CDR3 runs 14 residues. Trimming cost V 6 bases and J 7 bases, with 16 bases left between them. The germline V gene has CDR1 MNHNS and CDR2 SASEGT. In DNA form, the CDR3 reads TGTGCCAGCAGAAGTCCTAACCTCGGGAATGAGCAGTTCTTC. It translates to CASRSPNLGNEQFF.

The V call is TRBV6-5, the J call TRBJ1-1; 8 bases are shared with TRBD1. The germline V gene encodes CDR1 MNHEY and CDR2 SVGAGI. The length of the CDR3 is 14 residues. V trimming: 4 bases; J trimming: 5 bases; junction bases outside the gene matches: 6. The CDR3 bases are TGTGCCAGCAGTTTACAGGGGGTAGCGACTGAAGCTTTCTTT. Its protein product is CASSLQGVATEAFF.

The J gene is TRBJ1-5, the V gene TRBV4-2; TRBD1 aligns across 7 bases. V was clipped by 5 bases and J by 5 bases; unmatched bases: 3. The V gene's germline CDR1 is LGHNA and CDR2 YNFKEQ. This CDR3 has 13 residues. For the CDR3, the DNA is TGTGCCAGCAGCACGGACAGGTATCAGCCCCAGCATTTT. As protein: CASSTDRYQPQHF.

The chain couples TRBV6-5 to TRBJ1-3; D is ambiguous. Between the trimmed V and J ends, which lost 6 bases and 3 bases, there was a span of 6 bases. The germline V gene encodes CDR1 MNHEY and CDR2 SVGAGI. There are 12 residues in the CDR3. Here the CDR3 reads CASRGNGNTIYF. The CDR3, as DNA: TGTGCCAGCAGGGGTAATGGAAACACCATATATTTT.

This clone showed up just once. V and J are TRBV29-1 and TRBJ1-3; D remains ambiguous. The CDR3 length is 13 residues. V lost 2 bases and J 0 bases, leaving 5 bases between the germline ends. Germline-derived CDR1 and CDR2 are SQVTM and ANQGSEA. The CDR3 DNA reads as TGCAGCGTTGAACTATACTCTGGAAACACCATATATTTT. Encoded protein: CSVELYSGNTIYF.

This clone was counted between two and nine times. This chain joins TRBV19 and TRBJ1-4; the D is unclear. Trimming took off 6 bases at V and 8 bases at J, with 16 bases between the two ends. This CDR3 is built from 14 residues. Germline-derived CDR1 and CDR2 are LNHDA and SQIVND (reference sequence). The CDR3, as DNA: TGTGCCAGTAGCGCCCCAACGGGAAAAGAAAAACTGTTTTTT. This encodes CASSAPTGKEKLFF. Looking up the rest from reference TRBV19 and TRBJ1-4 gives the full variable domain: DGGITQSPKYLFRKEGQNVTLSCEQNLNHDAMYWYRQDPGQGLRLIYYSQIVNDFQKGDIAEGYSVSREKKESFPLTVTSAQKNPTAFYLCASSAPTGKEKLFFGSGTQLSVL.

A single count supports this clone. This sequence joins TRBV11-3 and TRBJ1-1, with 8 nucleotides matching TRBD1. CDR1 SGHNT and CDR2 YENEEA come from the germline V gene. This CDR3 contains 15 residues. The ends lost 1 base at V and 5 bases at J; junction bases unmatched: 6. This CDR3 reads CASSLVTGGVTEAFF. The CDR3 DNA reads TGTGCCAGCAGCTTAGTAACAGGGGGTGTAACTGAAGCTTTCTTT. Full variable domain (rest looked up from reference TRBV11-3 and TRBJ1-1): EAGVVQSPRYKIIEKKQPVAFWCNPISGHNTLYWYLQNLGQGPELLIRYENEEAVDDSQLPKDRFSAERLKGVDSTLKIQPAELGDSAVYLCASSLVTGGVTEAFFGQGTRLTVV.

Only one count was recorded for this clone. V and J are TRBV7-9 and TRBJ1-2, with 7 bases lining up with TRBD1. Germline values: CDR1 SEHNR, CDR2 FQNEAQ (reference sequence). CDR3 length: 17 amino acids. V trimming: 2 bases; J trimming: 2 bases; junction bases outside the gene matches: 11. CDR3 region: CASSLRAGGRANYGYTF. The CDR3 DNA reads TGTGCCAGCAGCTTAAGGGCAGGGGGGCGCGCCAACTATGGCTACACCTTC. Complete variable domain (other parts from reference TRBV7-9 and TRBJ1-2): DTGVSQNPRHKITKRGQNVTFRCDPISEHNRLYWYRQTLGQGPEFLTYFQNEAQLEKSRLLSDRFSAERPKGSFSTLEIQRTEQGDSAMYLCASSLRAGGRANYGYTFGSGTRLTVV.

This clone showed up just once. The DNA for the CDR3 is TGTGCCAGCAGTGAGCTTGTGGGTATGAACACTGAAGCTTTCTTT. Translating it yields CASSELVGMNTEAFF. V and J are TRBV6-1 and TRBJ1-1; the D is unclear. This CDR3 is 15 amino acids long. Germline V lookup: CDR1 MNHNS, CDR2 SASEGT. Trimming removed 3 bases from V and 0 bases from J, with 11 bases in between.

The chain employs TRBV5-1 and TRBJ2-7; possibly TRBD2 for D (6 bases). Per germline, CDR1 SGHRS and CDR2 YFSETQ. Trimming took 2 bases from V and 4 from J, leaving 16 bases between them. The CDR3 is 15 residues long. The CDR3 region has the DNA TGCGCCAGCAGCTTTAAGGCGGGGCCCGCTTACGAGCAGTACTTC. Translation gives CASSFKAGPAYEQYF.

The CDR3 coding sequence is TGTGCCATCAGTGAGTCAGGTAGTTATGGCTACACCTTC. Translated, it gives CAISESGSYGYTF. This chain joins TRBV10-3 and TRBJ1-2; D is unresolved. CDR1 ENHRY and CDR2 SYGVKD come from the germline V gene. This CDR3 has 13 residues. The V and J ends lost 0 bases and 5 bases respectively, with 7 bases between them.

The chain combines TRBV27 with TRBJ1-1; D is unclear. Trimming cost V 6 bases and J 1 base, with 9 bases left between them. The CDR3 spans 13 residues. CDR1 and CDR2 (germline): MNHEY, SMNVEV (reference sequence). The DNA for the CDR3 is TGTGCCAGCAGGACACTGGCGAACACTGAAGCTTTCTTT. Amino acid sequence: CASRTLANTEAFF.

The V call is TRBV25-1, the J call TRBJ1-1, with D unclear. The germline CDR1 and CDR2 sequences are MGHDK and SYGVNS. The CDR3 runs 15 residues. Trimming took off 0 bases at V and 6 bases at J, with 14 bases between the two ends. CDR3 DNA: TGTGCCAGCAGTGAATATAAGGGCCAGGCGGCTGAAGCTTTCTTT. Its protein product is CASSEYKGQAAEAFF.

The genes are TRBV30 and TRBJ1-6, with D hard to call. Germline CDR1 is GTSNPN and CDR2 is SVGIG (reference sequence). V lost 2 bases and J lost 6, with 8 bases in between. The CDR3 extends over 13 amino acids. The CDR3 is CAWSPSTNSPLHF. CDR3 sequence (DNA): TGTGCCTGGAGTCCCTCTACTAATTCACCCCTCCACTTT.

The chain employs TRBV19 and TRBJ2-7, with 10 bases that match TRBD1. CDR1 LNHDA and CDR2 SQIVND come from the germline V gene (reference sequence). CDR3 size: 14 residues. Losses at the gene ends were 8 bases for V and 1 base for J; bases not matched to a gene: 5. The CDR3 nucleotides are TGTGCCAGTTCGGGACAGGGGAATTCCTACGAGCAGTACTTC. Protein sequence: CASSGQGNSYEQYF.